The entry below gives a single TCR beta chain sequence along with its context. This CDR3 spans 14 amino acids. Trimming cost V 5 bases and J 2 bases, with 12 bases left between them. Germline V CDR1 and CDR2: LNHDA, SQIVND (reference sequence). The data originate from a study of shared clonotypes between healthy human individuals. The naive CD8 fraction comprised CD45RO-negative cells positively selected for CCR7 and excluded terminally differentiated effector memory CD45RA+ cells. Sequencing used immunoSEQ multiplex PCR; TCRdb keeps in-frame clones, though not all of them. This sample has around 2,000,000 clones, with about 95% found just once.

This chain uses TRBV19 with TRBJ1-1; D may be TRBD1 (6 bases). Sequencing was done on a sample of naive CD8+ T cells sorted from blood. The sequence derives from a man between 18 and 29 years old in good health. The CDR3 spells CASSYRQANTEAFF. Here the CDR3 DNA reads TGTGCCAGTAGTTATCGACAGGCCAACACTGAAGCTTTCTTT.